Listed below are T cell receptor beta chains from one sample, sequenced in a study of early T cells in non-severe SARS-CoV-2 infection. TCRdb re-analysed the 5' RACE reads in MiXCR, keeping a single row per CDR3 protein. The data hold about 50,000 distinct CDR3 sequences, with 9.4% observed a single time. The sequencing used whole blood, collected at baseline. The source is an adult who was a healthcare worker with PCR-confirmed SARS-CoV-2 infection or an uninfected control (not recorded which). CDR3s include the opening cysteine and the closing phenylalanine or tryptophan. Fields, in order: J gene, CDR3 length, V gene, clone size, D gene, CDR3 protein, CDR3 DNA. D genes are given only for firm matches. The size of a clone is reported for some rows only, either as once, few or many, or as a class for expanded clones.

J gene: TRBJ1-4; CDR3 length: 18; V gene: TRBV18; clone size: few; D gene: TRBD1; CDR3 protein: CASSPRQGTMTHNEKLFF; CDR3 DNA: TGTGCCAGCTCACCGAGACAGGGGACCATGACACATAATGAAAAACTGTTTTTT
J gene: TRBJ2-7; CDR3 length: 14; V gene: TRBV7-6; clone size: NA; D gene: TRBD2; CDR3 protein: CASSPGLADYEQYF; CDR3 DNA: TGTGCCAGCAGTCCGGGACTAGCGGACTACGAGCAGTACTTC
J gene: TRBJ2-2; CDR3 length: 11; V gene: TRBV2; clone size: few; D gene: NA; CDR3 protein: CASSPPGELFF; CDR3 DNA: TGTGCCAGCAGCCCCCCCGGGGAGCTGTTTTTT
J gene: TRBJ2-5; CDR3 length: 14; V gene: TRBV6-1; clone size: many; D gene: TRBD2; CDR3 protein: CASSGLAGKETQYF; CDR3 DNA: TGTGCCAGCAGTGGACTAGCGGGGAAGGAGACCCAGTACTTC
J gene: TRBJ1-2; CDR3 length: 13; V gene: TRBV6-1; clone size: few; D gene: NA; CDR3 protein: CASLGGVGYGYTF; CDR3 DNA: TGTGCCAGCCTCGGGGGGGTAGGATATGGCTACACCTTC
J gene: TRBJ2-7; CDR3 length: 15; V gene: TRBV28; clone size: NA; D gene: NA; CDR3 protein: CASSKGAFGKYEQYF; CDR3 DNA: TGTGCCAGCAGCAAAGGGGCTTTCGGGAAATACGAGCAGTACTTC
J gene: TRBJ2-5; CDR3 length: 13; V gene: TRBV24-1; clone size: NA; D gene: NA; CDR3 protein: CATSTGTQETQYF; CDR3 DNA: TGTGCCACCAGTACGGGCACCCAAGAGACCCAGTACTTC
J gene: TRBJ1-4; CDR3 length: 15; V gene: TRBV5-4; clone size: few; D gene: NA; CDR3 protein: CASSVNRAVNEKLFF; CDR3 DNA: TGTGCCAGCAGCGTGAACAGGGCGGTGAATGAAAAACTGTTTTTT
J gene: TRBJ1-6; CDR3 length: 14; V gene: TRBV12-3/TRBV12-4; clone size: NA; D gene: NA; CDR3 protein: CASSESGTLSPLHF; CDR3 DNA: TGTGCCAGCAGTGAAAGCGGGACTCTTTCACCCCTCCACTTT
J gene: TRBJ2-7; CDR3 length: 16; V gene: TRBV4-1; clone size: many; D gene: NA; CDR3 protein: CASSQQDLVASYEQYF; CDR3 DNA: TGCGCCAGCAGCCAACAGGACCTCGTGGCCTCATACGAGCAGTACTTC
J gene: TRBJ2-7; CDR3 length: 12; V gene: TRBV28; clone size: NA; D gene: TRBD1; CDR3 protein: CASSRQGYEQYF; CDR3 DNA: TGTGCCAGCAGTCGACAGGGCTACGAGCAGTACTTC
J gene: TRBJ2-1; CDR3 length: 16; V gene: TRBV20-1; clone size: NA; D gene: TRBD2; CDR3 protein: CSARTSGGWSYNEQFF; CDR3 DNA: TGCAGTGCTAGGACTAGCGGGGGCTGGTCCTACAATGAGCAGTTCTTC
J gene: TRBJ1-2; CDR3 length: 13; V gene: TRBV6-1; clone size: NA; D gene: NA; CDR3 protein: CASSVAGAYGYTF; CDR3 DNA: TGTGCCAGCAGTGTAGCAGGGGCGTATGGCTACACCTTC
J gene: TRBJ2-2; CDR3 length: 13; V gene: TRBV7-9; clone size: many; D gene: NA; CDR3 protein: CASSPQNTGELFF; CDR3 DNA: TGTGCCAGCAGCCCGCAGAACACCGGGGAGCTGTTTTTT
J gene: TRBJ2-5; CDR3 length: 14; V gene: TRBV5-4; clone size: few; D gene: NA; CDR3 protein: CASSYSRGQETQYF; CDR3 DNA: TGTGCCAGCAGCTACTCTAGGGGACAAGAGACCCAGTACTTC
J gene: TRBJ2-2; CDR3 length: 16; V gene: TRBV7-6; clone size: few; D gene: TRBD1; CDR3 protein: CASSLGPGGTAGELFF; CDR3 DNA: TGTGCCAGCAGCTTAGGCCCAGGGGGAACGGCCGGGGAGCTGTTTTTT
J gene: TRBJ2-1; CDR3 length: 15; V gene: TRBV5-4; clone size: many; D gene: NA; CDR3 protein: CASGLPGLNRNEQFF; CDR3 DNA: TGTGCCAGCGGCTTACCGGGACTCAATCGCAATGAGCAGTTCTTC
J gene: TRBJ2-3; CDR3 length: 14; V gene: TRBV7-2; clone size: many; D gene: TRBD2; CDR3 protein: CASSFGTSVDTQYF; CDR3 DNA: TGTGCCAGCAGCTTCGGGACTAGCGTAGATACGCAGTATTTT
J gene: TRBJ2-3; CDR3 length: 15; V gene: TRBV28; clone size: few; D gene: TRBD1; CDR3 protein: CASSSPGQATDTQYF; CDR3 DNA: TGTGCCAGCAGTTCCCCGGGACAGGCCACAGATACGCAGTATTTT
J gene: TRBJ2-3; CDR3 length: 13; V gene: TRBV11-2; clone size: NA; D gene: NA; CDR3 protein: CASSLDRLDTQYF; CDR3 DNA: TGTGCCAGCAGCTTAGATCGTCTAGATACGCAGTATTTT
J gene: TRBJ1-2; CDR3 length: 13; V gene: TRBV11-2; clone size: many; D gene: NA; CDR3 protein: CASSYPRDYGYTF; CDR3 DNA: TGTGCCAGCAGCTATCCCAGGGACTATGGCTACACCTTC
J gene: TRBJ2-3; CDR3 length: 17; V gene: TRBV5-6; clone size: many; D gene: NA; CDR3 protein: CASSLKLAYTRADTQYF; CDR3 DNA: TGTGCCAGCAGCTTGAAATTGGCTTACACCCGGGCAGATACGCAGTATTTT
J gene: TRBJ1-1; CDR3 length: 15; V gene: TRBV12-3/TRBV12-4; clone size: NA; D gene: TRBD1; CDR3 protein: CASSLQGQEYTEAFF; CDR3 DNA: TGTGCCAGCAGTCTACAAGGACAGGAGTACACTGAAGCTTTCTTT
J gene: TRBJ1-6; CDR3 length: 17; V gene: TRBV6-2/TRBV6-3; clone size: many; D gene: NA; CDR3 protein: CASSYSMLQGRNSPLHF; CDR3 DNA: TGTGCCAGCAGTTACTCGATGCTTCAGGGTCGGAATTCACCCCTCCACTTT
J gene: TRBJ2-1; CDR3 length: 17; V gene: TRBV5-3; clone size: medium-sized; D gene: NA; CDR3 protein: CARSLSVGRRRGNEQFF; CDR3 DNA: TGTGCCAGAAGCTTGTCGGTCGGGAGAAGACGGGGGAATGAGCAGTTCTTC
J gene: TRBJ2-7; CDR3 length: 18; V gene: TRBV7-2; clone size: few; D gene: NA; CDR3 protein: CASSLEGPTPYPRGEQYF; CDR3 DNA: TGTGCCAGCAGCTTAGAGGGGCCGACCCCCTACCCGAGGGGAGAGCAGTACTTC
J gene: TRBJ2-3; CDR3 length: 15; V gene: TRBV5-1; clone size: many; D gene: TRBD2; CDR3 protein: CASSLAAGDTDTQYF; CDR3 DNA: TGCGCCAGCAGCTTGGCAGCGGGGGACACAGATACGCAGTATTTT
J gene: TRBJ2-3; CDR3 length: 14; V gene: TRBV7-9; clone size: few; D gene: TRBD1; CDR3 protein: CASSRGQGTDTQYF; CDR3 DNA: TGTGCCAGCAGCCGTGGACAGGGGACAGATACGCAGTATTTT
J gene: TRBJ2-2; CDR3 length: 14; V gene: TRBV11-3; clone size: NA; D gene: NA; CDR3 protein: CASSQTTNTGELFF; CDR3 DNA: TGTGCCAGCAGCCAGACGACCAACACCGGGGAGCTGTTTTTT
J gene: TRBJ2-7; CDR3 length: 17; V gene: TRBV4-3; clone size: few; D gene: NA; CDR3 protein: CASSQGEERTDPYEQYF; CDR3 DNA: TGCGCCAGCAGCCAAGGGGAGGAGCGGACGGACCCCTACGAGCAGTACTTC
J gene: TRBJ2-6; CDR3 length: 15; V gene: TRBV7-3; clone size: few; D gene: NA; CDR3 protein: CASSLTGTGANVLTF; CDR3 DNA: TGTGCCAGCAGCCTGACAGGAACTGGGGCCAACGTCCTGACTTTC
J gene: TRBJ2-5; CDR3 length: 15; V gene: TRBV3-2; clone size: few; D gene: NA; CDR3 protein: CASSLRLAGKETQYF; CDR3 DNA: TGTGCCAGCAGCCTGAGACTAGCGGGGAAAGAGACCCAGTACTTC
J gene: TRBJ1-5; CDR3 length: 12; V gene: TRBV28; clone size: NA; D gene: NA; CDR3 protein: CASSLSSQPQHF; CDR3 DNA: TGTGCCAGCAGTTTATCGAGTCAGCCCCAGCATTTT
J gene: TRBJ2-1; CDR3 length: 15; V gene: TRBV6-4; clone size: many; D gene: TRBD2; CDR3 protein: CASSILAGEGYEQFF; CDR3 DNA: TGTGCCAGCAGCATCCTAGCGGGAGAGGGCTATGAGCAGTTCTTC
J gene: TRBJ2-7; CDR3 length: 15; V gene: TRBV7-9; clone size: many; D gene: TRBD2; CDR3 protein: CASSFHRRGVYEQYF; CDR3 DNA: TGTGCCAGCAGCTTTCACCGCCGGGGGGTCTACGAGCAGTACTTC
J gene: TRBJ2-3; CDR3 length: 14; V gene: TRBV5-4; clone size: NA; D gene: TRBD1; CDR3 protein: CASSLQGATDTQYF; CDR3 DNA: TGTGCCAGCAGCCTGCAGGGGGCCACAGATACGCAGTATTTT
J gene: TRBJ2-1; CDR3 length: 16; V gene: TRBV11-2; clone size: once; D gene: TRBD2; CDR3 protein: CASSLRLAGASNEQFF; CDR3 DNA: TGTGCCAGCAGCTTAAGACTAGCGGGAGCTTCCAATGAGCAGTTCTTC
J gene: TRBJ1-1; CDR3 length: 13; V gene: TRBV7-2; clone size: few; D gene: NA; CDR3 protein: CASRDAGYSEAFF; CDR3 DNA: TGTGCCAGCAGAGATGCAGGGTATTCTGAAGCTTTCTTT
J gene: TRBJ2-3; CDR3 length: 15; V gene: TRBV7-2; clone size: NA; D gene: TRBD1; CDR3 protein: CASSLGTGFTDTQYF; CDR3 DNA: TGTGCCAGCAGCTTAGGGACAGGGTTCACAGATACGCAGTATTTT
J gene: TRBJ1-6; CDR3 length: 14; V gene: TRBV27; clone size: few; D gene: NA; CDR3 protein: CASSSQGGNSPLHF; CDR3 DNA: TGTGCCAGCAGTTCACAGGGCGGGAATTCACCCCTCCACTTT
J gene: TRBJ2-7; CDR3 length: 14; V gene: TRBV30; clone size: NA; D gene: TRBD1; CDR3 protein: CAWRGGQGSSEQYF; CDR3 DNA: TGTGCCTGGAGGGGTGGACAGGGATCGTCCGAGCAGTACTTC
J gene: TRBJ2-5; CDR3 length: 15; V gene: TRBV5-1; clone size: few; D gene: NA; CDR3 protein: CASSQSGTSQETQYF; CDR3 DNA: TGCGCCAGCAGCCAATCCGGGACTTCCCAAGAGACCCAGTACTTC
J gene: TRBJ2-7; CDR3 length: 16; V gene: TRBV11-1; clone size: few; D gene: TRBD2; CDR3 protein: CASSPYSGTRSYEQYF; CDR3 DNA: TGTGCCAGCAGCCCTTATAGCGGGACCCGCTCCTACGAGCAGTACTTC
J gene: TRBJ2-3; CDR3 length: 15; V gene: TRBV7-6; clone size: many; D gene: NA; CDR3 protein: CASSFGGGFTDTQYF; CDR3 DNA: TGTGCCAGCAGCTTTGGAGGCGGTTTCACAGATACGCAGTATTTT
J gene: TRBJ2-1; CDR3 length: 12; V gene: TRBV7-2; clone size: few; D gene: TRBD2; CDR3 protein: CASRFLAGGQFF; CDR3 DNA: TGTGCCAGCAGGTTCCTAGCGGGGGGACAGTTCTTC
J gene: TRBJ2-5; CDR3 length: 13; V gene: TRBV19; clone size: many; D gene: NA; CDR3 protein: CASSSDSQETQYF; CDR3 DNA: TGTGCCAGTAGTTCCGACAGTCAAGAGACCCAGTACTTC
J gene: TRBJ2-7; CDR3 length: 13; V gene: TRBV6-6; clone size: NA; D gene: NA; CDR3 protein: CASSESDYYEQYF; CDR3 DNA: TGTGCCAGCAGTGAATCCGACTACTACGAGCAGTACTTC
J gene: TRBJ1-2; CDR3 length: 13; V gene: TRBV20-1; clone size: many; D gene: NA; CDR3 protein: CSAVYPMGYGYTF; CDR3 DNA: TGCAGCGCCGTCTACCCCATGGGTTATGGCTACACCTTC
J gene: TRBJ1-1; CDR3 length: 13; V gene: TRBV10-1; clone size: many; D gene: NA; CDR3 protein: CASSVAGGTEAFF; CDR3 DNA: TGCGCCAGCAGTGTGGCAGGTGGGACTGAAGCTTTCTTT
J gene: TRBJ2-1; CDR3 length: 12; V gene: TRBV7-2; clone size: NA; D gene: NA; CDR3 protein: CASSPGAGGQFF; CDR3 DNA: TGTGCCAGCAGCCCGGGGGCTGGGGGGCAGTTCTTC
J gene: TRBJ2-3; CDR3 length: 14; V gene: TRBV7-9; clone size: few; D gene: NA; CDR3 protein: CASSLDQGGDTQYF; CDR3 DNA: TGTGCCAGCAGCTTAGATCAAGGGGGAGATACGCAGTATTTT
J gene: TRBJ1-2; CDR3 length: 13; V gene: TRBV29-1; clone size: NA; D gene: TRBD1; CDR3 protein: CSVGMTGGHGYTF; CDR3 DNA: TGCAGCGTTGGAATGACAGGGGGTCATGGCTACACCTTC
J gene: TRBJ1-1; CDR3 length: 15; V gene: TRBV4-3; clone size: many; D gene: NA; CDR3 protein: CASSQDSGRLTEAFF; CDR3 DNA: TGCGCCAGCAGCCAAGACTCTGGCAGACTTACTGAAGCTTTCTTT